Sequencing of this T cell receptor (beta chain) was carried out in a study of blood T cell repertoires in COVID-19. This CDR3 has 14 residues. Trimming took off 5 bases at V and 0 bases at J, with 7 bases between the two ends. Germline V gene lookup returns CDR1 KGHDR and CDR2 SFDVKD. The protocol was immunoSEQ multiplex PCR, while the TCRdb copy is restricted to in-frame clones and leaves out a portion. This sample has about 140,000 clones, with 75% to 80% found just once. This sequence was found in a woman aged 50 to 60 who had recovered from COVID-19. The V call is TRBV24-1, the J call TRBJ1-5; D is undetermined. Sample: PBMCs or T cells enriched from blood (not recorded which). The DNA of the CDR3 is TGTGCCACCAGTGGTCTGTATAGCAATCAGCCCCAGCATTTT. Encoded protein: CATSGLYSNQPQHF.